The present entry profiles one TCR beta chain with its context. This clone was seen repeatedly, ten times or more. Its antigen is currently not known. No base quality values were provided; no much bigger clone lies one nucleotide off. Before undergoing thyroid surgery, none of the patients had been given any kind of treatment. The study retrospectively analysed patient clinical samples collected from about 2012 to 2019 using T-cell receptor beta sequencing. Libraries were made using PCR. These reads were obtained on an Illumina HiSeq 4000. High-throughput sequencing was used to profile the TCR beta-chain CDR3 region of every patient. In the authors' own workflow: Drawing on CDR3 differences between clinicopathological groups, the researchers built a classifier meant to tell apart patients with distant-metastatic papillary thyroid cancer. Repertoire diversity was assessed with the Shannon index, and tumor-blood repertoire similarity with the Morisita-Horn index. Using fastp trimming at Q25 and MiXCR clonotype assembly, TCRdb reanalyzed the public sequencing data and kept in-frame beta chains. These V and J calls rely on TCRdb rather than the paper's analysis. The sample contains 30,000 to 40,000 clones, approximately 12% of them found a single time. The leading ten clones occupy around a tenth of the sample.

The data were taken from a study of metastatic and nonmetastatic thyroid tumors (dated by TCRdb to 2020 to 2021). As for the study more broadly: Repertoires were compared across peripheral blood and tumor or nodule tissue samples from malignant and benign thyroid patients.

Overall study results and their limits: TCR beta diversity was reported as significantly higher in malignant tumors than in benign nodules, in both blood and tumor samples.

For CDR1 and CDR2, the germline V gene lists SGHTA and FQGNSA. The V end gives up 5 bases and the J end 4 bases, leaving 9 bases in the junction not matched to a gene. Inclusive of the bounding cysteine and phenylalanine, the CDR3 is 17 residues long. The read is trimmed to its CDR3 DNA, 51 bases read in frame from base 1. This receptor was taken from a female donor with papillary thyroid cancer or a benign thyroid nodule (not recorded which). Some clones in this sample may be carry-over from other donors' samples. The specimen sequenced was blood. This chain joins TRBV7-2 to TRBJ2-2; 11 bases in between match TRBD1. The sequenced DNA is TGTGCCAGCAGCCCTGGGGGGACAGGGGGGCTCACCGGGGAGCTGTTTTTT. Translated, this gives CASSPGGTGGLTGELFF.